Detailed here is one T cell receptor (beta chain). The antigen is undetermined. Other DNA variants within this sample encode the same CDR3. Assay: immunoSEQ multiplex PCR; the TCRdb copy retains only in-frame clones and omits some. The sample has about 2.1 million clones, roughly 95% seen once. These data are taken from a study of shared clonotypes between healthy human individuals. About the study: The donor pool was made up of two women and three men aged 18 to 49. Findings and caveats of the study: Shared clonotypes across all four donors exceeded non-shared ones in generation probability. Sorted-subset sequencing, rarefaction showed, was incomplete despite large depth.

Terminally differentiated effector memory CD45RA+ cells were left out of the naive CD8 fraction, which was CD45RO-negative and positively selected for CCR7. Germline CDR1 and CDR2: MNHEY and SMNVEV (reference sequence). The CDR3 is made up of 14 amino acids. The germline V and J ends were trimmed by 5 bases and 0 bases, with 10 bases remaining between them. This clonotype was sampled from a man between 18 and 35 years old in good health. Some clones in this sample may be carry-over from other donors' samples. Sequenced material: naive CD8+ T cells from PBMCs. The chain joins TRBV27 to TRBJ1-1; D ambiguous. In DNA, the CDR3 is TGTGCCAGCAGTCCGACGGGGATGAACACTGAAGCTTTCTTT. Amino acid sequence: CASSPTGMNTEAFF.